The 11 T cell receptor beta chains given below trace back to one sample, sequenced in a study of blood T cell repertoires in COVID-19. Sequenced by immunoSEQ multiplex PCR; TCRdb stores in-frame clones only, minus some. The sample has 190,000 or so clones, 83% seen once; the top ten hold 2.5% to 3.5%. Sequenced material: peripheral blood. The receptors originated from a man between 50 and 59 years old with active or convalescent COVID-19.

V gene TRBV5-6 combines with J gene TRBJ2-1; D perhaps matches TRBD2 (6 bases). Germline assignment: CDR1 SGHDT and CDR2 YYEEEE. V was trimmed by 1 base and J by 3 bases, leaving 8 bases between them. This CDR3 spans 14 amino acids. This CDR3 is CASSLWRVYNEQFF. The CDR3 nucleotides read TGTGCCAGCAGCTTGTGGAGGGTCTACAATGAGCAGTTCTTC.

The V and J genes are TRBV6-5 and TRBJ2-7; D gene ambiguous. Deletions cut 7 bases from V and 3 bases from J, with 4 bases between. Germline-derived CDR1 and CDR2 are MNHEY and SVGAGI. CDR3 length: 10 amino acids. CDR3 bases: TGTGCCAGCATCATCTACGAGCAGTACTTC. This gives the protein CASIIYEQYF.

About this clone itself: Other DNA sequences from this sample encode an identical CDR3 as well. CDR3 residues: CASSWDRGNTEAFF. The CDR3 region has the DNA TGTGCCAGCAGCTGGGATCGGGGGAACACTGAAGCTTTCTTT. This chain uses TRBV5-4 with TRBJ1-1, with D hard to call. Germline loops: CDR1 SGHNT, CDR2 YYREEE (reference sequence). This CDR3 has 14 amino acids. The ends were cut back, 3 bases at V and 1 base at J, with 10 bases in the middle.

The gene calls are TRBV4-3 and TRBJ2-4; D is possibly TRBD2 (6 bases). Deletions cut 1 base from V and 8 bases from J, with 15 bases between. This CDR3 has 15 amino acids. The germline V gene has CDR1 LGHNA and CDR2 YSLEER. The CDR3: CASSQGRDWRDIQYF. In DNA form, the CDR3 reads TGCGCCAGCAGCCAAGGAAGGGACTGGAGGGACATTCAGTACTTC.

The rearrangement links TRBV10-3 to TRBJ1-2, with TRBD1 as a possible D gene (5 bases). Germline V gene lookup returns CDR1 ENHRY and CDR2 SYGVKD. The CDR3 is 14 residues long. Deletions cut 6 bases from V and 0 bases from J, with 11 bases between. CDR3 residues: CAIREGAANYGYTF. The DNA of the CDR3 is TGTGCCATCAGGGAAGGGGCGGCTAACTATGGCTACACCTTC.

For this clone: At one end the junction does not follow the germline gene, possibly because of a read error. The CDR3 region is CASSIGGLAVSSGTQYF. CDR3 sequence (DNA): TGTGCCAGCAGCATAGGGGGACTAGCGGTATCCTCAGGGACCCAGTACTTC. The V gene is TRBV13, the J gene TRBJ2-5, with TRBD2 identical over 11 bases. Germline values: CDR1 PRHDT, CDR2 FYEKMQ (reference sequence). This CDR3 contains 17 residues.

The V and J genes are TRBV15 and TRBJ1-1; TRBD1 might be the D (6 bases). The germline V gene encodes CDR1 LNHNV and CDR2 YYDKDF (reference sequence). The CDR3 has 14 amino acids. V lost 5 bases, J lost 1 base, and 11 bases lay in between. CDR3 bases: TGTGCCACCAGCGCACAGGGACGGAACACTGAAGCTTTCTTT. Amino acid sequence: CATSAQGRNTEAFF. Full variable domain (remainder filled in from reference TRBV15 and TRBJ1-1): DAMVIQNPRYQVTQFGKPVTLSCSQTLNHNVMYWYQQKSSQAPKLLFHYYDKDFNNEADTPDNFQSRRPNTSFCFLDIRSPGLGDTAMYLCATSAQGRNTEAFFGQGTRLTVV.

The genes are TRBV2 and TRBJ1-1; D possibly corresponds to TRBD1 (6 bases). This CDR3 spans 13 amino acids. V was pared by 5 bases and J by 4 bases, with 11 bases between. Germline values: CDR1 SNHLY, CDR2 FYNNEI. DNA of the CDR3: TGTGCCAGCAGTTTCCGGGACACCACTGAAGCTTTCTTT. It codes for CASSFRDTTEAFF.

This clone was detected once. J is TRBJ1-5 and V is TRBV18; 7 nucleotides align to TRBD1. The CDR3 loop spans 16 amino acids. The junction had 13 bases not matched to a gene; V was cut back by 5 bases and J by 6 bases. The V gene's germline CDR1 is KGHSH and CDR2 LQKENI. Here the CDR3 DNA reads TGTGCCAGCTCAACCTCGACAGGGTCGGTTGGTCAGCCCCAGCATTTT. This encodes CASSTSTGSVGQPQHF.

This clone was seen once. The J gene is TRBJ2-3, the V gene TRBV28; weak D call: TRBD2 (5 bases). Per the germline V gene, CDR1 is MDHEN and CDR2 is SYDVKM. This CDR3 comprises 14 residues. Deletions cut 5 bases from V and 1 base from J, with 10 bases between. As DNA, the CDR3 is TGTGCCAGCAGTCTCGGACTTCGCACAGATACGCAGTATTTT. Translating gives CASSLGLRTDTQYF.

The chain employs TRBV27 and TRBJ1-1, with a possible D match to TRBD1 (6 bases). The CDR3 covers 16 residues. V gave up 5 bases and J gave up 1 base, with 17 bases separating them. CDR1 MNHEY and CDR2 SMNVEV come from the germline V gene (reference sequence). CDR3 sequence reads: CASSEGGTAWNTEAFF. The CDR3 DNA reads TGTGCCAGCAGTGAGGGGGGGACGGCCTGGAACACTGAAGCTTTCTTT.